A single TCR beta chain is shown here with its context. Its antigen is as yet unknown. In the same sample, other DNA sequences code for this CDR3. The sample belongs to a study of cytomegalovirus exposure and HLA in healthy donors. Overall study results and limits: An analysis that came later showed most CMV-associated TCR beta chains appearing HLA-restricted.

The CDR3 length is 15 residues. The V segment lost 3 bases and the J segment 4 bases; nucleotides outside the gene matches: 3. Per germline, CDR1 KGHSH and CDR2 LQKENI. PCR amplification relied on 60 Vbeta primers (plus 13 Jbeta primers). The method was immunoSEQ multiplex PCR; TCRdb's version includes in-frame clones alone and lacks a portion of them. Here the sample spans just over 150,000 clones, more than 60% being singletons. The sequence was collected from a woman in her 30s in good health and CMV-seronegative. The sample was PBMCs. The chain recombines TRBV18 with TRBJ2-1, with 10 bases fitting TRBD2. CDR3 in DNA: TGTGCCAGCTCACCGCTAGCGGGGGAGTACAATGAGCAGTTCTTC. It is translated as CASSPLAGEYNEQFF. Full variable domain (rest looked up from reference TRBV18 and TRBJ2-1): NAGVMQNPRHLVRRRGQEARLRCSPMKGHSHVYWYRQLPEEGLKFMVYLQKENIIDESGMPKERFSAEFPKEGPSILRIQQVVRGDSAAYFCASSPLAGEYNEQFFGPGTRLTVL.